These 7 T cell receptor beta chains originate from one sample sequenced in a study of Ad26.COV2.S vaccination and SARS-CoV-2 variants. Clones were read by immunoSEQ multiplex PCR, and TCRdb kept only the in-frame ones, dropping some. The sample records 380,000 or so clones, roughly 80% being singletons. This sample's treatment: 15 to 20 received Ad26.COV2.S at low or high dose, single or two shots; about five received placebo; per-sample allocation not given. Sampling was performed 63 days after the first vaccine or placebo injection. The source was peripheral blood, collected in a trial of Ad26.COV2.S vaccine versus placebo. These TCRs come from a person between 18 and 60 years old who received the Ad26.COV2.S COVID-19 vaccine or a placebo.

This rearrangement joins TRBV6-4 to TRBJ1-5, with unresolved D. With 2 bases removed from V and 6 bases from J, the gap between germline ends came to 8 bases. The CDR3 consists of 13 residues. Germline lookup yields CDR1 MRHNA and CDR2 SNTAGT. CDR3 residues: CASSDQAGQPQHF. CDR3 nucleotides: TGTGCCAGCAGTGACCAAGCGGGTCAGCCCCAGCATTTT.

The rearrangement uses TRBV10-3 and TRBJ1-4; 7 positions match TRBD1. The CDR3 covers 15 residues. V trimming: 5 bases; J trimming: 4 bases; junction bases outside the gene matches: 7. Germline CDR1 is ENHRY and CDR2 is SYGVKD. In DNA, the CDR3 is TGTGCCATCAGTCTTGGGACAGTCATTAATGAAAAACTGTTTTTT. It specifies CAISLGTVINEKLFF.

This clone was detected a few times. The chain combines TRBV7-2 with TRBJ1-1; D might be TRBD1 (5 bases). Germline lookup yields CDR1 SGHTA and CDR2 FQGNSA. Trimming pared 4 bases from V and 8 bases from J, leaving 14 bases between. The CDR3 runs to 13 residues. The CDR3 nucleotides read TGTGCCAGCAGCTCTAGACGGGGGTTGGAAGCTTTCTTT. Translated: CASSSRRGLEAFF.

The V call is TRBV15, the J call TRBJ2-7; 8 positions agree with TRBD2. This CDR3 has 15 residues. Germline CDR1 and CDR2: LNHNV and YYDKDF (reference sequence). Unmatched junction bases numbered 3, after V lost 2 bases and J lost 0 bases. CDR3 nucleotides: TGTGCCACCAGCAGATCGGGGGGGAGCTCCTACGAGCAGTACTTC. Protein sequence: CATSRSGGSSYEQYF.

This clone appeared once. V usage is TRBV19 and J usage is TRBJ1-3; a possible D gene is TRBD1 (5 bases). Germline CDR1 LNHDA, CDR2 SQIVND (reference sequence). Trimming shortened V by 11 bases and J by 2 bases, and 13 bases separated the two germline ends. The CDR3 spans 13 residues. The CDR3 here is CAAGANTGNTIYF. The CDR3 DNA follows: TGTGCCGCTGGGGCAAATACTGGAAACACCATATATTTT. Using reference TRBV19 and TRBJ1-3 for the parts outside the CDR3, the full variable domain is DGGITQSPKYLFRKEGQNVTLSCEQNLNHDAMYWYRQDPGQGLRLIYYSQIVNDFQKGDIAEGYSVSREKKESFPLTVTSAQKNPTAFYLCAAGANTGNTIYFGEGSWLTVV.

This rearrangement joins TRBV7-3 to TRBJ1-6; 8 bases fit TRBD1. CDR3 length: 15 amino acids. CDR1 is SGHTA and CDR2 is FQGTGA in the germline V gene. V dropped 4 bases and J dropped 5; count of bases not matched to a gene: 4. The CDR3 nucleotides are TGTGCCAGCAGCTCCGGGACAGGTCATAATTCACCCCTCCACTTT. Translating gives CASSSGTGHNSPLHF.

Remarks on this clone: The sample carries other DNA sequences with the same CDR3. J is TRBJ1-2 and V is TRBV10-2, with 10 bases fitting TRBD1. Germline lookup yields CDR1 WSHSY and CDR2 SAAADI. With 6 bases clipped from V and 3 bases from J, the junction kept 1 base outside the gene matches. The CDR3 covers 13 residues. The CDR3 region is CASSGTGDYGYTF. The CDR3 coding sequence is TGCGCCAGCAGCGGGACAGGGGACTATGGCTACACCTTC.